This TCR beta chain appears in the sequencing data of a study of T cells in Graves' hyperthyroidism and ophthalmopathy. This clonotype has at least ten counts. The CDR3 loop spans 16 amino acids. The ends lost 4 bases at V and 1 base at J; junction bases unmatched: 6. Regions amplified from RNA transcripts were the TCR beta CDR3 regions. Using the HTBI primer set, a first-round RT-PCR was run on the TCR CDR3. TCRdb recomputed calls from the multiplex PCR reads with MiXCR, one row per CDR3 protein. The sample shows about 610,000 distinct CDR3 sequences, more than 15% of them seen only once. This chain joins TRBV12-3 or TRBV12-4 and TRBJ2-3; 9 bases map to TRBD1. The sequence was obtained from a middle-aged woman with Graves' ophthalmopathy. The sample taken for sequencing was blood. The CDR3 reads CASSSGTGWGTDTQYF. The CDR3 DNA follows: TGTGCCAGCAGTTCCGGGACAGGGTGGGGCACAGATACGCAGTATTTT.